Following are 8 T cell receptor beta chains from one sample sequenced in a study of blood T cell repertoires in COVID-19. The repertoire was sequenced with immunoSEQ multiplex PCR; TCRdb's copy has only in-frame clones and lacks some. The sample shows 130,000 or so clones, roughly four fifths of them seen only once. The specimen sequenced was peripheral blood. Receptors were obtained from a human donor in a cohort sampled during active COVID-19.

This sequence joins TRBV5-6 and TRBJ1-2; possible D gene TRBD1, 5 bases. Germline V CDR1 and CDR2: SGHDT, YYEEEE. Trimming took 0 bases from V and 5 from J, leaving 11 bases between them. The CDR3 length is 14 residues. The CDR3 reads CASSLGQGRYGYTF. CDR3 bases: TGTGCCAGCAGCTTGGGCCAGGGCAGATATGGCTACACCTTC.

The chain couples TRBV29-1 to TRBJ2-7, with TRBD1 identical over 10 bases. V shed 7 bases and J 4 bases; nucleotides not matched to a gene: 10. The CDR3 sequence is 14 residues long. Germline assignment: CDR1 SQVTM and CDR2 ANQGSEA. The CDR3 DNA sequence: TGCAGCGCGAGACGGGGACAGGGGAGGTACGAGCAGTACTTC. Translation: CSARRGQGRYEQYF.

The gene calls are TRBV5-4 and TRBJ2-5, with D possibly TRBD1 on 5 matching bases. This CDR3 is built from 15 residues. In germline, CDR1 is SGHNT, CDR2 YYREEE (reference sequence). The V gene lost 0 bases and the J gene lost 0 bases, with 9 bases spanning the gap. CDR3 region: CASSLGLGDQETQYF. The CDR3 region has the DNA TGTGCCAGCAGCTTGGGGCTAGGGGACCAAGAGACCCAGTACTTC.

This clone came up once. V usage is TRBV5-1 and J usage is TRBJ2-7, with D possibly being TRBD2 (6 bases). The germline gives CDR1 SGHRS, CDR2 YFSETQ. The CDR3 contains 16 residues. Trimming left V 4 bases short and J 5 bases short, with 22 bases between. This CDR3 is CASSGEPGLPEDEQYF. The DNA for the CDR3 is TGCGCCAGCAGCGGTGAACCGGGACTCCCGGAAGACGAGCAGTACTTC.

The chain joins TRBV6-6 to TRBJ1-5; D is perhaps TRBD1 (6 bases). Germline CDR1 MNHNY, CDR2 SVGAGI (reference sequence). The V and J ends lost 7 bases and 2 bases respectively, with 12 bases between them. The CDR3 is made up of 14 amino acids. DNA of the CDR3: TGTGCCAGCAAAACAGGGTATGGCAATCAGCCCCAGCATTTT. Protein product: CASKTGYGNQPQHF.

The chain carries TRBV3-1 (or the pseudogene TRBV3-2) and TRBJ1-5; TRBD1 might be the D (6 bases). Germline CDR1 LGHDT, CDR2 YNNKEL (reference sequence). V lost 1 base to trimming and J lost 11 bases, with 15 bases between them. The CDR3 covers 14 residues. CDR3 loop: CASSQGWDKGSQHF. The CDR3 coding sequence is TGTGCCAGCAGCCAAGGTTGGGACAAAGGTTCCCAGCATTTT.

The V call is TRBV19, the J call TRBJ1-2; D not resolved. From germline, CDR1 is LNHDA and CDR2 SQIVND (reference sequence). This CDR3 is built from 18 residues. Trimming took 8 bases from V and 0 from J, leaving 25 bases between them. The CDR3 DNA sequence: TGTGCCAGTCACCGACGGGAGATGATCCCGGCAACTAACTATGGCTACACCTTC. Protein product: CASHRREMIPATNYGYTF.

This sequence joins TRBV7-3 and TRBJ2-3; D gene unclear. This CDR3 is built from 15 residues. The germline V and J ends were trimmed by 0 bases and 0 bases, with 7 bases remaining between them. Germline V gives CDR1 SGHTA, CDR2 FQGTGA. The CDR3 protein is CASSLTFQSTDTQYF. CDR3 sequence (DNA): TGTGCCAGCAGCTTAACCTTTCAGAGCACAGATACGCAGTATTTT.